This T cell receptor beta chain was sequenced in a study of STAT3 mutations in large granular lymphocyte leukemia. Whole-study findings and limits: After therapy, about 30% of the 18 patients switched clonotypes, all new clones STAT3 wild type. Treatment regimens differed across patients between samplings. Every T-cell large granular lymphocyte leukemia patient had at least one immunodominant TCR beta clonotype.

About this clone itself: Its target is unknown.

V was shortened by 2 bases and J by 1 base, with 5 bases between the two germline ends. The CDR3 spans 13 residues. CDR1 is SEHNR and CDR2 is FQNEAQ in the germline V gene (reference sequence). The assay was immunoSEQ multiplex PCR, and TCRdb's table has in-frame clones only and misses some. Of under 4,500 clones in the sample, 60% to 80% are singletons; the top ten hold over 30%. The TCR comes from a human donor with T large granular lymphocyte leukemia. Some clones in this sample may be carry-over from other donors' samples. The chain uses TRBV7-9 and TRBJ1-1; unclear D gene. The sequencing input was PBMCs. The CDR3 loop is CASSLSQNTEAFF. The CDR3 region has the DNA TGTGCCAGCAGCTTATCCCAGAACACTGAAGCTTTCTTT. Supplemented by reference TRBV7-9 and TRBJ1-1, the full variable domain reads DTGVSQNPRHKITKRGQNVTFRCDPISEHNRLYWYRQTLGQGPEFLTYFQNEAQLEKSRLLSDRFSAERPKGSFSTLEIQRTEQGDSAMYLCASSLSQNTEAFFGQGTRLTVV.